This is a list of T cell receptor beta chains from one sample in a study of cytomegalovirus exposure and HLA in healthy donors. Data came from immunoSEQ multiplex PCR; TCRdb stores just in-frame clones and leaves some out. The table records about 150,000 clones, roughly 70% of them present only once. The sample was PBMCs. Every receptor here comes from a woman in her sixties or seventies in good health and CMV-seropositive. Both conserved end residues are part of each CDR3.

TRBV30,CAWGQGSGNTIYF
TRBV5-4,CASSHGTSGRGEQFF
TRBV7-8,CASSQLLGQKNQPQHF
TRBV5-4,CASSLGNGLAATDTQYF
TRBV6-5,CASSYRLAQGGEKLFF
TRBV28,CASSSAYEQYF
TRBV29-1,CSVDGQADEQYF
TRBV6-5,CASTKGSGAQYF
TRBV6-1,CASSTSTGVYNEQFF
TRBV6-5,CASSLRGLNTEAFF
TRBV6-1,CASSERTNNSPLHF
TRBV5-1,CASSNSNEQFF
TRBV9,CASSMGTGGKEKLFF
TRBV6-5,CASSYDRGTEAFF
TRBV6-1,CASSDPDRVYGYTF
TRBV11-2,CASSLDSSLSSYEQYF
TRBV19,CASSPPVVSPGQPQHF
TRBV2,CASRNGRGAMGNEQFF
TRBV6-5,CASSPDGQNTEAFF
TRBV2,CASSPGQPSNYGYTF
TRBV7-9,CASSANAGFNEKLFF
TRBV18,CASSPGGSSYEQYF
TRBV5-4,CASSIGTGKEKLFF
TRBV28,CASRSTGLSPFLNTEAFF
TRBV9,CASSEGQGSYNEQFF
TRBV10-2,CASSFAGGPVDEQFF